These 21 T cell receptor beta chains came from one sample sequenced in a study of blood T cell repertoires in COVID-19. TCRdb keeps only in-frame clones here, not all; method: immunoSEQ multiplex PCR. The table includes fewer than 300,000 clones, more than 85% detected once. Sample: PBMCs or T cells enriched from blood (not recorded which). The receptors were gathered from a man aged 40-55 years who had recovered from COVID-19.

V gene TRBV7-6 combines with J gene TRBJ1-4; 8 nucleotides match TRBD1. This CDR3 has 19 amino acids. Germline loops: CDR1 SGHVS, CDR2 FNYEAQ. With V trimmed by 5 bases and J by 0 bases, 14 bases remained unmatched. DNA for the CDR3: TGTGCCAGCAGCCCAGGGGGCTGGTGGGGGGACGCAACTAATGAAAAACTGTTTTTT. This sequence encodes CASSPGGWWGDATNEKLFF.

The chain recombines TRBV4-1 with TRBJ2-1; TRBD2 agrees at 8 bases. Trimming took 3 bases from V and 4 from J; bases not matched to a gene: 14. Germline V lookup: CDR1 MGHRA, CDR2 YSYEKL. The CDR3 length is 18 residues. CDR3 sequence reads: CASSHPPWLAGSYNEQFF. The CDR3 nucleotides are TGCGCCAGCAGCCATCCCCCGTGGTTAGCGGGGTCATACAATGAGCAGTTCTTC.

This chain's CDR3 is CASRPGTSGSDTQYF. The CDR3 DNA follows: TGTGCCAGCAGGCCCGGGACTAGCGGGTCAGATACGCAGTATTTT. This chain links TRBV5-5 with TRBJ2-3; 12 nucleotides line up with TRBD2. Germline V gene data show CDR1 as SGHKS and CDR2 as YYEKEE (reference sequence). The CDR3 is 15 amino acids. V lost 5 bases and J lost 4; bases outside the gene matches: 5.

The chain uses TRBV5-4 and TRBJ2-5, with D possibly matching TRBD1 (6 bases). The V and J ends lost 1 base and 2 bases respectively, with 9 bases between them. The CDR3 spans 14 residues. The germline gives CDR1 SGHNT, CDR2 YYREEE (reference sequence). Here the CDR3 reads CASSLRGQQETQYF. The CDR3 region has the DNA TGTGCCAGCAGCTTGAGAGGACAGCAAGAGACCCAGTACTTC.

V gene TRBV5-8 combines with J gene TRBJ2-1; D not resolved. CDR1 and CDR2 (germline): SGHTS, YDEGEE. Trimming removed 0 bases from V and 0 bases from J, with 7 bases in between. The CDR3 consists of 15 residues. The CDR3 nucleotides are TGTGCCAGCAGCTTGGCTGGTAGCTCCTACAATGAGCAGTTCTTC. Its protein is CASSLAGSSYNEQFF.

This clone was detected only once. V and J are TRBV5-5 and TRBJ2-7; D is undetermined. CDR3 size: 12 residues. Germline V CDR1 and CDR2: SGHKS, YYEKEE (reference sequence). Deletions cut 1 base from V and 6 bases from J, with 8 bases between. The CDR3 reads CASSLPRSEQYF. In DNA, the CDR3 is TGTGCCAGCAGCTTGCCGAGATCCGAGCAGTACTTC. The entire variable domain, with the rest obtained from reference TRBV5-5 and TRBJ2-7, is as follows: DAGVTQSPTHLIKTRGQQVTLRCSPISGHKSVSWYQQVLGQGPQFIFQYYEKEERGRGNFPDRFSARQFPNYSSELNVNALLLGDSALYLCASSLPRSEQYFGPGTRLTVT.

The CDR3 DNA reads TGTGCCAGCAGTTCCACGGACAGGTCCTCCTACGAGCAGTACTTC. Translating gives CASSSTDRSSYEQYF. V usage is TRBV6-5 and J usage is TRBJ2-7; 7 positions agree with TRBD1. The CDR3 is made up of 15 amino acids. The germline gives CDR1 MNHEY, CDR2 SVGAGI. After removal of 4 bases from V and 0 bases from J, the junction contained 6 bases not matched to a gene.

The chain carries TRBV5-5 and TRBJ1-1, with 11 nucleotides matching TRBD1. With 0 bases clipped from V and 3 bases from J, the junction kept 7 bases outside the gene matches. In germline, CDR1 is SGHKS, CDR2 YYEKEE (reference sequence). The CDR3 is 17 amino acids. Here the CDR3 DNA reads TGTGCCAGCAGCTTGGAGGGACAGGGGGTTCCGTACACTGAAGCTTTCTTT. As protein: CASSLEGQGVPYTEAFF.

Comments on this clone: Within the sample, other DNA sequences also encode this same CDR3. The chain joins TRBV6-2 or TRBV6-3 to TRBJ2-5; no firm D call. The CDR3 contains 13 residues. Deletions cut 3 bases from V and 2 bases from J, with 7 bases between. The germline V gene has CDR1 MNHEY and CDR2 SVGEGT. CDR3 protein: CASSYGQQETQYF. DNA of the CDR3: TGTGCCAGCAGTTATGGGCAGCAAGAGACCCAGTACTTC.

The table lists this clone with a few counts. The V call is TRBV7-3, the J call TRBJ2-5, with TRBD2 identical over 7 bases. The CDR3 extends over 13 amino acids. The germline CDR1 and CDR2 sequences are SGHTA and FQGTGA. V dropped 5 bases and J dropped 3; count of bases not matched to a gene: 3. The CDR3 region is CASSGGGEETQYF. DNA for the CDR3: TGTGCCAGCAGCGGCGGGGGAGAAGAGACCCAGTACTTC.

The genes are TRBV6-5 and TRBJ1-5, with 7 positions matching TRBD1. Germline assignment: CDR1 MNHEY and CDR2 SVGAGI. This CDR3 is built from 15 residues. V lost 5 bases to trimming and J lost 0 bases; unmatched junction nucleotides: 4. The DNA of the CDR3 is TGTGCCAGCAGTCCGGGACAGTATAGCAATCAGCCCCAGCATTTT. This gives the protein CASSPGQYSNQPQHF.

V gene TRBV18 combines with J gene TRBJ1-2; D is possibly TRBD1 (6 bases). Germline assignment: CDR1 KGHSH and CDR2 LQKENI. Trimming pared 3 bases from V and 5 bases from J, leaving 22 bases between. CDR3 length: 17 amino acids. CDR3 amino acids: CASSPWGGAGTGYGYTF. In DNA, the CDR3 is TGTGCCAGCTCACCTTGGGGGGGCGCCGGAACAGGGTATGGCTACACCTTC.

The genes are TRBV19 and TRBJ2-3; D possibly corresponds to TRBD1 (6 bases). V shed 3 bases and J shed 0 bases, with 10 bases lying between them. The length of the CDR3 is 15 residues. Germline values: CDR1 LNHDA, CDR2 SQIVND (reference sequence). For the CDR3, the DNA is TGTGCCAGTAGTATGGACAGCGTGAGCACAGATACGCAGTATTTT. This translates into CASSMDSVSTDTQYF.

The CDR3 DNA is TGTGCCAGCAACTTTCTAGGGGAAGAGACCCAGTACTTC. Amino acid sequence: CASNFLGEETQYF. The genes are TRBV2 and TRBJ2-5; D may be TRBD1 (5 bases). Germline CDR1 reads SNHLY; CDR2 reads FYNNEI. Trimming shortened V by 7 bases and J by 3 bases, and 12 bases separated the two germline ends. There are 13 residues in the CDR3.

The chain combines TRBV5-1 with TRBJ1-1; weak D call: TRBD1 (5 bases). Trimming took 0 bases from V and 10 from J, leaving 13 bases between them. CDR3 size: 13 residues. Germline CDR1 reads SGHRS; CDR2 reads YFSETQ. CDR3 nucleotides: TGCGCCAGCAGCTTGGGGGACCAGCGGGGAGCTTTCTTT. Translating it yields CASSLGDQRGAFF.

The rearrangement links TRBV19 to TRBJ2-2; 10 bases are a match to TRBD1. V lost 9 bases and J lost 4; bases outside the gene matches: 5. CDR3 length: 14 amino acids. From germline, CDR1 is LNHDA and CDR2 SQIVND (reference sequence). In nucleotides, the CDR3 is TGTGCCAGCGCCGGGACAGGGGCCACCGGGGAGCTGTTTTTT. It yields the protein CASAGTGATGELFF.

V and J are TRBV19 and TRBJ2-5; 9 nucleotides align to TRBD2. This CDR3 comprises 14 residues. The V segment lost 3 bases and the J segment 5 bases; nucleotides outside the gene matches: 4. Germline CDR1 LNHDA, CDR2 SQIVND (reference sequence). Here the CDR3 reads CASSIRREGETQYF. In DNA, the CDR3 is TGTGCCAGTAGTATTCGGCGGGAGGGCGAGACCCAGTACTTC.

The genes are TRBV7-2 and TRBJ2-7, with TRBD2 matching over 13 bases. CDR1 is SGHTA, CDR2 FQGNSA, per germline. The CDR3 is 15 residues long. With V trimmed by 5 bases and J by 6 bases, 7 bases remained unmatched. The CDR3, as DNA: TGTGCCAGCAGCCCCTCCGGGACTAGCGGGACCGAGCAGTACTTC. It codes for CASSPSGTSGTEQYF. The whole variable domain, filled in from reference TRBV7-2 and TRBJ2-7, reads GAGVSQSPSNKVTEKGKDVELRCDPISGHTALYWYRQSLGQGLEFLIYFQGNSAPDKSGLPSDRFSAERTGGSVSTLTIQRTQQEDSAVYLCASSPSGTSGTEQYFGPGTRLTVT.

This chain connects TRBV19 to TRBJ1-5; the match to TRBD1 covers 8 bases. The junction had 4 bases not matched to a gene; V was cut back by 4 bases and J by 5 bases. This CDR3 region has 14 residues. CDR1 is LNHDA, CDR2 SQIVND, per germline (reference sequence). CDR3 in DNA: TGTGCCAGTAGTAGGACAGGGTTGGATCAGCCCCAGCATTTT. Amino acid sequence: CASSRTGLDQPQHF. The full variable domain, rest sourced from reference TRBV19 and TRBJ1-5, is DGGITQSPKYLFRKEGQNVTLSCEQNLNHDAMYWYRQDPGQGLRLIYYSQIVNDFQKGDIAEGYSVSREKKESFPLTVTSAQKNPTAFYLCASSRTGLDQPQHFGDGTRLSIL.

The chain links TRBV18 to TRBJ1-5; a weak D match, TRBD1 (6 bases). The V end lost 3 bases, the J end lost 5 bases, and 14 bases lay between the germline ends. The CDR3 sequence is 15 residues long. Germline V gene sequence: CDR1 KGHSH, CDR2 LQKENI. CDR3 in amino acids: CASSPSGTKHQPQHF. DNA of the CDR3: TGTGCCAGCTCACCGAGCGGGACAAAACATCAGCCCCAGCATTTT.

This clone was counted between two and nine times. The chain links TRBV21-1 to TRBJ1-6; the D segment call TRBD1 is taken from the table without a DNA check. TRBV21-1 is a recognized pseudogene. There are 18 residues in the CDR3. CDR3 residues: CASSKISLGAGPHSPLHF. The CDR3 region has the DNA TGTGCCAGCAGCAAAATTTCTCTAGGGGCAGGGCCCCATTCACCCCTCCACTTT.